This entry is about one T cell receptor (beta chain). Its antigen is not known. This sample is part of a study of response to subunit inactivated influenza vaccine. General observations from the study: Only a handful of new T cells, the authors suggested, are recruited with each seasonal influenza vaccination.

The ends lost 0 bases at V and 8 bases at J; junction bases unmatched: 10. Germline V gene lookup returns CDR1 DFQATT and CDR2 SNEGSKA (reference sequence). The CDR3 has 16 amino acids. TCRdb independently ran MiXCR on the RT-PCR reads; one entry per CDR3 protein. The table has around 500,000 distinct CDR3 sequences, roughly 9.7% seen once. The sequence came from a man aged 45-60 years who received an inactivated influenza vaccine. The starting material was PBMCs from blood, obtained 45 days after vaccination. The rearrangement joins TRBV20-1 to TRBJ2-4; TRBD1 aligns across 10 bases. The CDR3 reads CSARDVRGQGVDIQYF. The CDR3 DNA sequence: TGCAGTGCTAGAGATGTCCGTGGACAGGGGGTGGACATTCAGTACTTC.